This T cell receptor beta chain was retrieved from a study of blood T cell repertoires in COVID-19 (dated by TCRdb to about 2020). In the study overall: Collaborator samples came from the United States, Italy and Spain and covered acute and convalescent phases of COVID-19. Subjects who had been exposed to COVID-19, were actively infected with it, or had recovered from it provided the deeply sampled blood TCRbeta repertoires that made up the dataset. Sample metadata almost always included a de-identified subject ID, COVID-19 status, age in years and sex. The material from the prospective study consisted of cDNA or gDNA derived from T cells, B-cell-depleted T cells, or PBMCs. The repertoires were released in a freely available public database meant as a resource for research on the immune response to SARS-CoV-2. The samples were drawn from two sources: the first 160 participants of the ongoing ImmuneRACE study, and 1,254 subjects contributed by 6 global collaborators. HLA class I and class II types, where available, came from metadata supplied by the sample provider rather than from assay-based typing. What the authors observed across the whole study: The quantity of clinical and demographic metadata differed by source and by participant and was supplied without curation.

Participants in the prospective study were aged roughly 18 to 100 years, lived in under 30 United States geographic areas, and enrolled through a virtual design. To assign participants to cohorts, the prospective study relied on clinical history that participants themselves reported in a screening survey and a study questionnaire. Recovered participants in ImmuneRACE Cohort 3 were defined as having two consecutive negative NP/OP PCR tests, clearance from a healthcare professional, or resolution of symptoms. Mobile phlebotomists in the prospective study collected whole blood, serum and a nasopharyngeal or oropharyngeal swab from every participant. Prospective study participants could optionally give additional blood draws and questionnaires over an approximately 2-month period. Blood samples from the prospective study were shipped frozen or at room temperature prior to DNA extraction. TCRbeta CDR3 regions were amplified from genomic DNA by means of the immunoSEQ Assay, a bias-controlled multiplex PCR. Regarding the original processing steps: Nucleated cell counts per sample were estimated from amplification of reference gene primers within the assay. Sequence reads were collapsed and filtered to measure the absolute abundance of every unique TCRbeta CDR3 rearrangement. For each sample, productive Simpson clonality was calculated as the square root of Simpson's diversity index over productive rearrangements. TCRdb took this table from immuneACCESS and kept in-frame rearrangements with V and J called. Such tables lack part of the clones; where checked against another copy, unresolved V genes explain under half of the gap, and the rest is unexplained. D and trimming were read from the DNA, whereas the V and J calls and clone size are those reported in that table. The sample table lists a few hundred thousand clones, roughly 87% of them with a count of one. The top ten clonotypes cover 2.5% to 3% of the sample.

The CDR3 runs 17 residues from the cysteine to the phenylalanine. The CDR3 DNA has 51 bases and is translated from base 1. Looking up the germline V gene yields CDR1 SGHRS and CDR2 YFSETQ. Cut back by 3 bases and 0 bases, the V and J ends lie 15 bases apart. The sample holds one count of this clone. The target of this receptor is not known. No base qualities exist here, and no much larger clone lies one base off it. The receptor comes from a woman aged 30 to 39 who had recovered from COVID-19. Material: PBMCs or T cells enriched from blood (not recorded which). The chain is made from TRBV5-1 and TRBJ2-2, and TRBD2 may be the D gene, going by 5 matching bases. Read as DNA, the sequence is TGCGCCAGCAGCTCTACCCAAGCGGACGCGAACACCGGGGAGCTGTTTTTT. It translates to CASSSTQADANTGELFF.